The sequence of this T cell receptor beta chain was determined in a study of identical twins (dated by TCRdb to the mid-2010s). Describing the broader study: The study deep-sequenced TCR alpha and beta repertoires from monozygotic twins, unrelated adults of various ages and cord blood to test whether fetal clonotypes persist. To rule out contamination, replicate twin experiments were performed at different times with different library preparation protocols.

This clonotype was seen only a few times. Its target antigen remains unknown. No base quality information exists; no much larger clone differs at one position. Every donor in the study was a healthy Caucasian. The twin cohort consisted of three pairs of female monozygotic twins, all aged 18 to 29 years. RNA for TCR libraries was isolated from peripheral blood mononuclear cells. Per the germline V gene, MGHRA is the CDR1 and YSYEKL is the CDR2. The V and J ends are trimmed by 0 bases and 4 bases, leaving 12 bases between them. The CDR3 contains 16 residues, cysteine and phenylalanine counted. Only the CDR3 region is kept as DNA, spanning 48 bases read in frame from base 1. Libraries were prepared through 5' RACE. The instrument given in TCRdb is Illumina HiSeq 2000. A universal primer binding site was introduced by template switching, and a unique molecular identifier was present in the final cDNA, enabling accurate counting of TCR cDNA molecules. First-strand cDNA for TCR alpha and beta chains was synthesized from specific primers in the conserved constant-segment region. To control for contamination, every cDNA library was double barcoded, receiving both a SMART-Mk sample barcode and Illumina barcodes. TruSeq adapter sequences and Illumina sample barcodes were added in two successive PCR steps. The TCR alpha and beta cDNA libraries were sequenced on the Illumina HiSeq platform using custom primers. As for the original processing: MiGEC processed the raw reads to extract unique molecular identifiers, while MiXCR was used to determine the CDR3 positions. For each individual, recombination models were inferred using an EM algorithm with the repgenHMM and IGoR tools. The analysis of shared clonotypes was done with the tcR package in R, with sharing normalized by the product of cloneset sizes. To study raw recombination free of thymic and clonal selection effects, out-of-frame nonproductive sequences were analyzed. TCRdb took the public reads, trimmed them with fastp at Q25, ran MiXCR for clone calling and kept in-frame beta chains. Rows with one shared CDR3 protein collapse into an entry with the most common genes and DNA. In this record, the V and J calls reflect TCRdb's handling and not the investigators' own analysis. The sample table shows about 810,000 distinct CDR3 sequences, and around 12% are seen once. The ten largest clones represent about 1.5% of the sample.

Results and caveats for the whole study, not just this receptor: Excess twin sharing in beta out-of-frame sequences was weaker because fewer shared sequences lowered the signal-to-noise ratio. Compared with coincidental sharing between unrelated individuals, out-of-frame TCR alpha sequences shared between twins showed an excess of sequences with low generation probability. Recombination models systematically underestimated out-of-frame TCR alpha sharing in monozygotic twins but agreed with sharing between unrelated individuals. Zero-insertion analyses could be partly confounded by invariant T cells such as MAIT and iNKT, although diverse VJ usage argued against such confounding for most clonotypes. Abundant cord blood beta clonotypes carried fewer insertions; young adult naive repertoires showed a weaker similar trend, while memory repertoires showed none. Because the same donors could not be followed over many years, the conclusions depended on cross-sectional statistical analysis.

This sample also appeared in a second study, on yellow fever vaccine responses in identical twins. As the second paper documents: According to the authors, the vaccine-induced T cell response in identical twins seemed to be partly convergent and partly specific to each individual. The study precisely tracked vaccine-responding T cell clones in identical twins.

This clonotype originated in a woman aged 18 to 35 in good health. The chain was built from TRBV4-1 and TRBJ2-2; matching of 5 bases hints at TRBD1 as the D gene. Sequenced sample: PBMCs. The CDR3 reads CASSQDAGRATGELFF. The nucleotide sequence reads as follows: TGCGCCAGCAGCCAAGATGCCGGCAGGGCCACCGGGGAGCTGTTTTTT.